This T cell receptor (beta chain) was sequenced in a study of early T cells in non-severe SARS-CoV-2 infection. Turning to the study itself: Chains were unpaired, as sequencing was done on bulk RNA from unsorted whole blood.

This CDR3 spans 14 amino acids. Trimming shortened V by 7 bases and J by 0 bases, and 7 bases separated the two germline ends. Germline V CDR1 and CDR2: MNHEY, SVGAGI. Attachment of unique molecular identifiers to individual cDNA molecules was performed. Each CDR3 protein gets one entry after TCRdb re-called the 5' RACE reads with MiXCR. Of some 50,000 distinct CDR3 sequences in the sample, about 10% are singletons; the top ten hold roughly 4.8%. Study-level results: Lookups in VDJdb leaned toward anti-spike CD8 responses and missed private and CD4 specificities.

Concerning this clonotype: Antigen: not known.

The specimen sequenced was whole blood. The chain couples TRBV6-5 to TRBJ1-6; D unresolved. The clonotype was recovered from an adult who was a healthcare worker with PCR-confirmed SARS-CoV-2 infection or an uninfected control (not recorded which). CDR3 DNA sequence: TGTGCCAGCACCGAGAGCTCCTATAATTCACCCCTCCACTTT. This sequence encodes CASTESSYNSPLHF.